This T cell receptor beta chain emerged from a study of control samples from healthy donors and cancer patients (dated by TCRdb to the early 2020s). The method behind the library was the immunoSEQ multiplex PCR assay. TCRdb stores this immuneACCESS table with in-frame sequences only. Part of the clones is absent; in the studies checked, under half of the shortfall reflects unresolved V genes, and no reason is known for the rest. The sample table records under 200,000 clones; roughly nine tenths of these occur just once. The ten top clones hold about 1.6% of the sample. From the germline V gene (reference sequence), CDR1 is SGHNT and CDR2 is YYREEE. The CDR3, from cysteine to phenylalanine, totals 13 residues. Only CDR3 DNA remains: 39 bases, in frame from the first base. Trimmed from V: 4 bases; trimmed from J: 4 bases; junction bases lacking a gene match: 5. As regards this clone: This receptor's antigen is unknown. No qualities accompany the bases; no much larger clone lies one base away.

This TCR was recovered from a woman aged 25 to 39 in good health. Specimen: blood. This chain is built from TRBV5-4 and TRBJ2-7; the junction holds 7 bases that match TRBD1. The CDR3 here reads CASSAVGQYEQYF. At the DNA level, the sequence is TGTGCCAGCAGCGCGGTGGGACAGTACGAGCAGTACTTC.